The clone carrying this TCR beta chain was counted many times. Its target is not known. The sample originates from a study of regulatory T cells in long-lasting Graves disease. Study outcomes and limitations: Persistent disease favored TRBV28, TRBJ1-2 and TRBJ2-5.

The V end lost 5 bases, the J end lost 7 bases, and 17 bases lay between the germline ends. This CDR3 spans 15 amino acids. CDR1 is SEHNR, CDR2 FQNEAQ, per germline (reference sequence). Specified time point: newly diagnosed GD, antithyroid drugs for less than 3 months. PBMC-extracted RNA yielded the TCR library. Arm-PCR of CDR3 regions and iRepertoire HTBI primers were the basis on which TCR beta libraries were built. As processed by the authors: Across the samples, identification revealed just over 60 TRBV and roughly 13 TRBJ segments. MiXCR, run by TCRdb on the multiplex PCR reads, gives a single entry per CDR3 protein. TCRdb, rather than the study authors, made the V and J calls. The sample contains roughly 380,000 distinct CDR3 sequences, less than 20% of which appear only once.

The sample in question was peripheral blood mononuclear cells (PBMCs), obtained at new diagnosis, from a patient treated with antithyroid drugs. This chain links TRBV7-9 with TRBJ1-4; D remains unclear. The receptor was isolated from a female donor with Graves disease. The CDR3 DNA is TGTGCCAGCAGCCCTCACTCGGAGGCTCGTGAAAAACTGTTTTTT. Amino acid sequence: CASSPHSEAREKLFF.